Shown below are 4 T cell receptor beta chains from a single sample sequenced in a study of blood T cell repertoires in COVID-19. Some clones are missing from TCRdb's copy, which holds only in-frame ones; the method was immunoSEQ multiplex PCR. Altogether 200,000 to 250,000 clones are present, roughly nine tenths being singletons, with the ten largest covering approximately 3.1%. Sequenced material: PBMCs or T cells enriched from blood (not recorded which). The receptors shown here come from a woman between 50 and 59 years old in a cohort exposed to, infected with or recovered from COVID-19 (not recorded which).

V is TRBV3-1 (or the pseudogene TRBV3-2) and J is TRBJ2-5, with a possible D match to TRBD1 (6 bases). Looked up from germline, CDR1 is LGHDT and CDR2 is YNNKEL (reference sequence). V lost 2 bases, J lost 3 bases, and 16 bases lay in between. The CDR3 covers 16 residues. The chain's CDR3 is CASSQLPSDREETQYF. The CDR3 DNA sequence: TGTGCCAGCAGCCAACTTCCATCGGACAGAGAAGAGACCCAGTACTTC.

V is TRBV18 and J is TRBJ2-3; the D gene is possibly TRBD1 (6 bases). The CDR3 is 13 amino acids. Trimming removed 1 base from V and 14 bases from J, with 16 bases in between. Germline CDR1 KGHSH, CDR2 LQKENI. CDR3: CASSPQGEQFLYF. As DNA, the CDR3 is TGTGCCAGCTCACCACAGGGGGAACAATTTCTGTATTTT.

This rearrangement joins TRBV15 to TRBJ1-2; tentative D call: TRBD1 (5 bases). Trimming cost V 5 bases and J 8 bases, with 12 bases left between them. The CDR3 length is 12 residues. The germline gives CDR1 LNHNV, CDR2 YYDKDF (reference sequence). The DNA for the CDR3 is TGTGCCACCAGCGGGGCAGCCGGGGGCTACACCTTC. This encodes CATSGAAGGYTF.

The chain employs TRBV28 and TRBJ2-3, with a possible D match to TRBD2 (5 bases). V was clipped by 4 bases and J by 2 bases, with 13 bases between them. The CDR3 runs 15 residues. The germline gives CDR1 MDHEN, CDR2 SYDVKM. The CDR3 coding sequence is TGTGCCAGCAGTTCACCGGTAGCGAACACAGATACGCAGTATTTT. Its protein is CASSSPVANTDTQYF. Based on the CDR3 plus reference TRBV28 and TRBJ2-3, the full variable domain is DVKVTQSSRYLVKRTGEKVFLECVQDMDHENMFWYRQDPGLGLRLIYFSYDVKMKEKGDIPEGYSVSREKKERFSLILESASTNQTSMYLCASSSPVANTDTQYFGPGTRLTVL.